This TCR beta chain was observed in a study of OX40 agonist ivuxolimab in advanced cancers. The germline V and J ends were trimmed by 2 bases and 2 bases, with 13 bases remaining between them. The CDR3 runs to 15 residues. Germline V gene sequence: CDR1 MGHRA, CDR2 YSYEKL. Blood samples were obtained at baseline, cycle 4 day 1, and cycle 7 day 1. About this clone itself: Antigen: not known.

The protocol was immunoSEQ multiplex PCR, while the TCRdb copy is restricted to in-frame clones and leaves out a portion. The sample lists tens of thousands of clones, 84% occurring once. Study-wide results and caveats: Normalized T-cell clonal expansion was also low in a subset of nonresponders.

Sequences were derived from CD4+ or CD8+ T cells sorted from blood, sampled in a trial of the OX40 agonist ivuxolimab. The clonotype was recovered from an adult with an advanced solid tumor such as melanoma, head and neck, liver or kidney cancer. The V call is TRBV4-1, the J call TRBJ2-7; D is ambiguous. CDR3 sequence (DNA): TGCGCCAGCAGCCAACCGTCACATCATACCTACGAGCAGTACTTC. The encoded protein is CASSQPSHHTYEQYF.